Listed below are T cell receptor beta chains from one sample, sequenced in a study of blood T cell repertoires in COVID-19. Only in-frame clones appear in the TCRdb table, and some are missing; sequencing was by immunoSEQ multiplex PCR. The sample records 200,000 to 250,000 clones, around 81% being singletons. Sequencing was performed on PBMCs or T cells enriched from blood (not recorded which). Receptors were obtained from a woman in her 50s with acute COVID-19. The CDR3 runs from the conserved cysteine through the conserved F or W. Each record gives: CDR3 protein, V gene, clone size. Clone size, where shown, is once, few, many, or a class for clones that have expanded.

CDR3 protein: CASSLALLAQQFF
V gene: TRBV7-2
clone size: once

CDR3 protein: CASSSQTGTGYGYTF
V gene: TRBV7-8
clone size: -

CDR3 protein: CASSTTGQGAGQPQHF
V gene: TRBV27
clone size: -

CDR3 protein: CASSLSGQGVLAQYF
V gene: TRBV7-2
clone size: -

CDR3 protein: CATSRDQRQPQHF
V gene: TRBV15
clone size: -

CDR3 protein: CASSRLSGGTEAFF
V gene: TRBV18
clone size: -

CDR3 protein: CASSPREYEQYF
V gene: TRBV21-1
clone size: -

CDR3 protein: CASSLFAPQLLYNSPLHF
V gene: TRBV7-2
clone size: few

CDR3 protein: CASWGRDRTYEQYF
V gene: TRBV6-5
clone size: -

CDR3 protein: CASSQGLAGGQNEQFF
V gene: TRBV4-3
clone size: -

CDR3 protein: CASTSRYRGGLGEQFF
V gene: TRBV19
clone size: once

CDR3 protein: CASFRGNTEAFF
V gene: TRBV19
clone size: -

CDR3 protein: CASSQGDRGYNSPLHF
V gene: TRBV4-1
clone size: -

CDR3 protein: CASSSGQGAWVGELFF
V gene: TRBV7-2
clone size: -

CDR3 protein: CASSPQQGPQETQYF
V gene: TRBV5-1
clone size: once

CDR3 protein: CASSLYRDTEAFF
V gene: TRBV14
clone size: -

CDR3 protein: CSASVALSYNEQFF
V gene: TRBV20-1
clone size: -

CDR3 protein: CASSSRTAVTLHF
V gene: TRBV6-5
clone size: -

CDR3 protein: CASSLSGGYYNEQFF
V gene: TRBV27
clone size: -

CDR3 protein: CASSQESGAYNYGYTF
V gene: TRBV4-3
clone size: -

CDR3 protein: CASNGGTGELFF
V gene: TRBV5-1
clone size: -

CDR3 protein: CASSHQRGISTGSGTDTQYF
V gene: TRBV4-3
clone size: -

CDR3 protein: CASSLTGYSNQPQHF
V gene: TRBV5-1
clone size: -

CDR3 protein: CASSPRILNQGNGYTF
V gene: TRBV18
clone size: -

CDR3 protein: CASSRGWSSYEQYF
V gene: TRBV19
clone size: -

CDR3 protein: CASSHRRTSGTEEQYF
V gene: TRBV5-1
clone size: -

CDR3 protein: CASSLTGVEDVYEQYF
V gene: TRBV5-6
clone size: -

CDR3 protein: CASSPGSRSGANVLTF
V gene: TRBV19
clone size: -

CDR3 protein: CASIPRGGFSNQPQHF
V gene: TRBV19
clone size: -

CDR3 protein: CASSGGQLNTEAFF
V gene: TRBV4-3
clone size: few

CDR3 protein: CAWSGWSSYEQYF
V gene: TRBV30
clone size: -

CDR3 protein: CASSLGPGAREGETQYF
V gene: TRBV11-2
clone size: few

CDR3 protein: CSVRGQTGGEQYF
V gene: TRBV29-1
clone size: -

CDR3 protein: CATSRDGQGLYGYTF
V gene: TRBV15
clone size: -

CDR3 protein: CASSPTDSRGEQFF
V gene: TRBV7-2
clone size: once

CDR3 protein: CASSRRGAGPFQETQYF
V gene: TRBV5-4
clone size: -

CDR3 protein: CASSPGAIQETQYF
V gene: TRBV7-2
clone size: -

CDR3 protein: CASSTNSGANVLTF
V gene: TRBV7-2
clone size: -

CDR3 protein: CASSVGSSANEQFF
V gene: TRBV9
clone size: once

CDR3 protein: CASSIFGDIASTDTQYF
V gene: TRBV19
clone size: once

CDR3 protein: CASSLEGGNQPQHF
V gene: TRBV5-1
clone size: few

CDR3 protein: CASSGLAGPITQYF
V gene: TRBV7-2
clone size: -

CDR3 protein: CASSPRAGGVEQYF
V gene: TRBV5-6
clone size: -

CDR3 protein: CASSIQPGWSQPQHF
V gene: TRBV19
clone size: -

CDR3 protein: CASSLVRGLPHEQYF
V gene: TRBV5-6
clone size: -

CDR3 protein: CASSKTGTGEQYF
V gene: TRBV6-4
clone size: few

CDR3 protein: CASSEGSQPQHF
V gene: TRBV10-1
clone size: -

CDR3 protein: CSVGPRGTGELFF
V gene: TRBV29-1
clone size: -

CDR3 protein: CASSQWSMNTGELFF
V gene: TRBV3-1/TRBV3-2
clone size: -

CDR3 protein: CASSLDRTGAYEQYF
V gene: TRBV5-1
clone size: -

CDR3 protein: CASSIKTGNNQPQHF
V gene: TRBV19
clone size: -

CDR3 protein: CASSLTQGNTEAFF
V gene: TRBV7-2
clone size: -

CDR3 protein: CASRGQGNEQFF
V gene: TRBV28
clone size: few

CDR3 protein: CATSGGTVYNEQFF
V gene: TRBV15
clone size: -

CDR3 protein: CAISGGADTQYF
V gene: TRBV10-3
clone size: -

CDR3 protein: CASSPPGWAYEQYF
V gene: TRBV11-3
clone size: -

CDR3 protein: CASRETTANYGYTF
V gene: TRBV19
clone size: -

CDR3 protein: CASSLDRVEDEQFF
V gene: TRBV5-1
clone size: -

CDR3 protein: CASSPPTGIGETQYF
V gene: TRBV5-1
clone size: -